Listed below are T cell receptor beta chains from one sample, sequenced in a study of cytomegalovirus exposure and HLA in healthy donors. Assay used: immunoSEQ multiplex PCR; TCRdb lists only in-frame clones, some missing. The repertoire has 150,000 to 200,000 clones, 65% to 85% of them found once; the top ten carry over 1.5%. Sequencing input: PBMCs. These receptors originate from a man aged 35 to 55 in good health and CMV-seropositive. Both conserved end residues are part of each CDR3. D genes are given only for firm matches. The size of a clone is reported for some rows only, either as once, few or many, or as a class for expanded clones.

CDR3aa: CASSLAGASGLEQFF
CDR3nt: TGTGCCAGCAGCTTAGCCGGCGCTAGCGGCCTAGAGCAGTTCTTC
abundance: -
j_gene: TRBJ2-1
d_gene: TRBD2
v_gene: TRBV11-3

CDR3aa: CASSFFTGGGYGYTF
CDR3nt: TGTGCCAGCAGTTTTTTCACAGGGGGAGGATATGGCTACACCTTC
abundance: -
j_gene: TRBJ1-2
d_gene: TRBD1
v_gene: TRBV28

CDR3aa: CASSQAGSGNTIYF
CDR3nt: TGCGCCAGCAGCCAAGCAGGGTCTGGAAACACCATATATTTT
abundance: -
j_gene: TRBJ1-3
d_gene: -
v_gene: TRBV4-1

CDR3aa: CATSRGGSSYEQYF
CDR3nt: TGTGCCACCAGCAGGGGGGGTAGCTCCTACGAGCAGTACTTC
abundance: -
j_gene: TRBJ2-7
d_gene: -
v_gene: TRBV15

CDR3aa: CASRWARSSYEQYF
CDR3nt: TGTGCCAGCAGATGGGCCCGGTCCTCCTACGAGCAGTACTTC
abundance: few
j_gene: TRBJ2-7
d_gene: -
v_gene: TRBV7-2

CDR3aa: CASSWGQGESYEQYF
CDR3nt: TGTGCCAGCAGTTGGGGACAGGGCGAATCCTACGAGCAGTACTTC
abundance: -
j_gene: TRBJ2-7
d_gene: TRBD1
v_gene: TRBV6-5

CDR3aa: CSSSLGGSHAEAFF
CDR3nt: TGTTCCAGCAGCTTAGGAGGGTCCCACGCTGAAGCTTTCTTT
abundance: -
j_gene: TRBJ1-1
d_gene: -
v_gene: TRBV7-9

CDR3aa: CASRRAGGDYNEQFF
CDR3nt: TGTGCCAGCAGAAGAGCGGGAGGGGATTACAATGAGCAGTTCTTC
abundance: -
j_gene: TRBJ2-1
d_gene: TRBD2
v_gene: TRBV11-2

CDR3aa: CASRHYEQYF
CDR3nt: TGTGCCAGCAGACACTACGAGCAGTACTTC
abundance: -
j_gene: TRBJ2-7
d_gene: -
v_gene: TRBV28

CDR3aa: CASRFYPGRYEQYF
CDR3nt: TGCGCCAGCAGATTCTATCCAGGGCGCTACGAGCAGTACTTC
abundance: -
j_gene: TRBJ2-7
d_gene: -
v_gene: TRBV5-1

CDR3aa: CASSAPGQGRGYTF
CDR3nt: TGTGCCAGCAGCGCACCGGGACAGGGGAGAGGCTACACCTTC
abundance: -
j_gene: TRBJ1-2
d_gene: TRBD1
v_gene: TRBV7-9